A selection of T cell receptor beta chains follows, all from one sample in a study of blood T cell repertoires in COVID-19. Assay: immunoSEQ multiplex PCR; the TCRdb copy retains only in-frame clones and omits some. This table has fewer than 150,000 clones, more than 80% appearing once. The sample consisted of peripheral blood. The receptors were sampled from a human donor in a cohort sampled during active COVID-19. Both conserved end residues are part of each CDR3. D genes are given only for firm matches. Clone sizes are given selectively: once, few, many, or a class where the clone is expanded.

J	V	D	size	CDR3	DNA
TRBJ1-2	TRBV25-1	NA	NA	CASSGGGDNYGYTF	TGTGCCAGCAGTGGCGGGGGGGACAACTATGGCTACACCTTC
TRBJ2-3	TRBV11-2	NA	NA	CASSLVGLPATDTQYF	TGTGCCAGCAGCTTAGTGGGCCTACCCGCCACAGATACGCAGTATTTT
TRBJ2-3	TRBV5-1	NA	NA	CASSLARGAGDTQYF	TGCGCCAGCAGCTTGGCCCGGGGGGCCGGGGATACGCAGTATTTT
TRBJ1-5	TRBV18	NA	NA	CASSPGEAINQPQHF	TGTGCCAGCTCACCAGGAGAGGCGATCAATCAGCCCCAGCATTTT
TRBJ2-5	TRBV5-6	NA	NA	CASSGSLRARPETQYF	TGTGCCAGCAGCGGGTCCCTCAGGGCGCGACCAGAGACCCAGTACTTC
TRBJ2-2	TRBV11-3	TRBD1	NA	CASSLSGQGRLANTGELFF	TGTGCCAGCAGCTTATCGGGACAGGGGCGACTCGCGAACACCGGGGAGCTGTTTTTT
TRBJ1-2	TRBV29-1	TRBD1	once	CSVERPGQLYGYTF	TGCAGCGTTGAAAGGCCGGGACAGTTGTATGGCTACACCTTC
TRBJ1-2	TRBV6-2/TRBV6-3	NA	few	CASSRRAGGLYGYTF	TGTGCCAGCAGTAGGCGGGCCGGCGGGCTCTATGGCTACACCTTC
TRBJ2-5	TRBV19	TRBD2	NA	CASRGRAPETQYF	TGTGCCAGCCGAGGGAGGGCACCAGAGACCCAGTACTTC
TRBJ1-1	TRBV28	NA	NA	CASENTEAFF	TGTGCCTCAGAGAACACTGAAGCTTTCTTT
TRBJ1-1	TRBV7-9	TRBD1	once	CASSSSPPRTGRAFF	TGTGCCAGCAGCTCGTCCCCGCCCCGGACAGGGCGGGCTTTCTTT
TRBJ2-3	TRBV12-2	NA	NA	CASRFPPRRHTDTQYF	TGTGCAAGTCGCTTCCCACCTAGGCGGCACACAGATACGCAGTATTTT
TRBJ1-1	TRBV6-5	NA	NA	CASRPPGNTEAFF	TGTGCCAGCAGACCCCCGGGGAACACTGAAGCTTTCTTT
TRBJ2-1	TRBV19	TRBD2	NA	CASSSLAGGRGNEQFF	TGTGCCAGTAGTTCATTAGCGGGAGGGCGGGGGAATGAGCAGTTCTTC
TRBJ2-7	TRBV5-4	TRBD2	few	CASSAPYSGGDNYEQYF	TGTGCCAGCAGCGCCCCGTATAGCGGGGGGGACAACTACGAGCAGTACTTC
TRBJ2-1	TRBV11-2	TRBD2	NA	CASSLEAGLAEQFF	TGTGCCAGCAGCTTAGAAGCGGGACTAGCGGAGCAGTTCTTC
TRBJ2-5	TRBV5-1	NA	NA	CASWQGPSETQYF	TGCGCCAGCTGGCAGGGTCCCTCGGAGACCCAGTACTTC
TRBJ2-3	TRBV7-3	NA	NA	CASSSTPTGTSTDTQYF	TGTGCCAGCAGCTCCACTCCCACAGGGACGAGCACAGATACGCAGTATTTT
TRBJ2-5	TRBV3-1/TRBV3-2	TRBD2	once	CASSQDRTRKTQYF	TGTGCCAGCAGCCAAGACAGGACTAGGAAGACCCAGTACTTC
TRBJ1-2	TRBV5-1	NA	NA	CASSLSWGANYGYTF	TGCGCCAGCAGCTTGTCATGGGGCGCTAACTATGGCTACACCTTC
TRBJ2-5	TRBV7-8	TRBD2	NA	CASSPLAGGQETQYF	TGTGCCAGCAGCCCTCTAGCGGGAGGGCAAGAGACCCAGTACTTC
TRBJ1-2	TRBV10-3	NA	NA	CAIKDTDNDGYTF	TGTGCCATCAAGGACACCGATAATGATGGCTACACCTTC
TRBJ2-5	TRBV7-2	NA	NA	CASSKTEETQYF	TGTGCCAGCAGCAAGACTGAAGAGACCCAGTACTTC
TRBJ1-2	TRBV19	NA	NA	CASSHRIGYTF	TGTGCCAGTAGTCACAGGATTGGCTACACCTTC